This T cell receptor beta chain was sequenced during a study of control samples from healthy donors and cancer patients. This clone was recorded once. TCRdb's table, derived via immunoSEQ multiplex PCR, lists solely in-frame clones and lacks some. The data show some 20,000 clones, roughly four fifths seen once. The CDR3 length is 16 residues. V dropped 1 base and J dropped 0 bases, with 10 bases sitting between them. Germline V gene lookup returns CDR1 SGHTA and CDR2 FQGNSA. The rearrangement links TRBV7-2 to TRBJ1-3; D gene ambiguous. The sample taken for sequencing was PBMCs. The clonotype originates from a man aged 80 or over with head and neck cancer. For the CDR3, the DNA is TGTGCCAGCAGCTTAGGCTTGGCTAACTCTGGAAACACCATATATTTT. Its protein is CASSLGLANSGNTIYF.